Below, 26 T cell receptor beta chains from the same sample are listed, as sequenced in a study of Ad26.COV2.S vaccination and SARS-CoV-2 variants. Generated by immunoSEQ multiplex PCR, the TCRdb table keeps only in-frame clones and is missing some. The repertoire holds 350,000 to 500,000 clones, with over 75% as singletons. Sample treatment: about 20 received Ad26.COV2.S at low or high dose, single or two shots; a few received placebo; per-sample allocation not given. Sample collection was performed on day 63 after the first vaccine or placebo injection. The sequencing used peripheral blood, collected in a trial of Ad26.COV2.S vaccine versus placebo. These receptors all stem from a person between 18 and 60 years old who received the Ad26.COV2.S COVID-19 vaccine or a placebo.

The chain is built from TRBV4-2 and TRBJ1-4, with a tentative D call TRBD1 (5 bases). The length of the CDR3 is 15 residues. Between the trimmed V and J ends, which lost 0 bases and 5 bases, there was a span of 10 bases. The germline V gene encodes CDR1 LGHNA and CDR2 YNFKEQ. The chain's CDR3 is CASSQEGEDNEKLFF. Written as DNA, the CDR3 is TGTGCCAGCAGCCAAGAGGGGGAAGACAATGAAAAACTGTTTTTT.

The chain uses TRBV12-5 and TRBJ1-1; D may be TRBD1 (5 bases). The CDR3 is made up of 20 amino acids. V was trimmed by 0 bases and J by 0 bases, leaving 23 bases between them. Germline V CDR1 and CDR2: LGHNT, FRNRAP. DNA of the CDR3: TGTGCTAGTGGTTTGGTACGTGGCCAGGGTAGTACTGCTATGAACACTGAAGCTTTCTTT. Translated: CASGLVRGQGSTAMNTEAFF.

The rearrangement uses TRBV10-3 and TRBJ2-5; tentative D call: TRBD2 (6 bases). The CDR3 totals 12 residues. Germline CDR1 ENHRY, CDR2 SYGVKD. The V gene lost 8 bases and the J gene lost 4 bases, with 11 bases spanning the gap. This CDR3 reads CAIAEGSETQYF. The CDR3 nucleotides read TGTGCCATCGCGGAGGGATCAGAGACCCAGTACTTC.

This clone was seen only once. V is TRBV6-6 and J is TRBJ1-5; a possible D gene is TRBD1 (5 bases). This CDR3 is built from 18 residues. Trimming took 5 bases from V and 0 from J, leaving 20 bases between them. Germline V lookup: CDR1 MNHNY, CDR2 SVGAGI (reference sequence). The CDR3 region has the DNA TGTGCCAGCAGTCTCCCGGGACCTAGCGTTATTAGCAATCAGCCCCAGCATTTT. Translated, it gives CASSLPGPSVISNQPQHF.

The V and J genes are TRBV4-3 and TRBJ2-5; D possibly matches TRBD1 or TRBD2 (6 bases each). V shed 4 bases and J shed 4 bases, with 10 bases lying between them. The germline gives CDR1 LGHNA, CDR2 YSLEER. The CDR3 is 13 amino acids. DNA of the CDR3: TGCGCCAGCAGCCGGGGGGCGGGAGAGACCCAGTACTTC. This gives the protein CASSRGAGETQYF.

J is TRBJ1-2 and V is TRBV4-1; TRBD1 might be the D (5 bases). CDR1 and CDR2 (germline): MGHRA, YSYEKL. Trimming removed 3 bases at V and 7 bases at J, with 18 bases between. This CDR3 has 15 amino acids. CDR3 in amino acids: CASSHRLAGRTGYTF. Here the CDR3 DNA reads TGCGCCAGCAGCCATCGGTTGGCAGGGCGGACTGGCTACACCTTC.

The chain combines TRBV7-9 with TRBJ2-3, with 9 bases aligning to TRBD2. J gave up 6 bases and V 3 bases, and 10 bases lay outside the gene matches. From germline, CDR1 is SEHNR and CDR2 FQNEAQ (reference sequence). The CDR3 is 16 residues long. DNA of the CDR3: TGTGCCAGCAGCTTGGTCGGCGGGGGGGCCCTGGATACGCAGTATTTT. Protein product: CASSLVGGGALDTQYF.

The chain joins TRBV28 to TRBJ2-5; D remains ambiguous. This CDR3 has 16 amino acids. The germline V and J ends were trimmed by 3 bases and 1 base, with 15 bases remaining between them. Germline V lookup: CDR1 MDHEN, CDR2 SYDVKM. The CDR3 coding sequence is TGTGCCAGCAGTTTTACCGGCACAGTAGTCCAAGAGACCCAGTACTTC. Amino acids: CASSFTGTVVQETQYF.

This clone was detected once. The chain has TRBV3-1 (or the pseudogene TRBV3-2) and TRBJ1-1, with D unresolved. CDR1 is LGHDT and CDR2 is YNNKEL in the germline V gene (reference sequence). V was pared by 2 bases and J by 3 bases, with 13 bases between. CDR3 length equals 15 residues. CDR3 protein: CASSQQTGGYTEAFF. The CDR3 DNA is TGTGCCAGCAGCCAACAGACGGGTGGGTACACTGAAGCTTTCTTT.

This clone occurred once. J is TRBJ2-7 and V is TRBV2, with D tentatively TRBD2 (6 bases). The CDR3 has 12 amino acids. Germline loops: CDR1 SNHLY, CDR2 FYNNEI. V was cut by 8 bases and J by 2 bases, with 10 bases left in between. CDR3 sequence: CASSGDTYEQYF. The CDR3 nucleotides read TGTGCCAGCTCGGGAGATACCTACGAGCAGTACTTC. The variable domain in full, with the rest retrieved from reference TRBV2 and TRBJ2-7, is EPEVTQTPSHQVTQMGQEVILRCVPISNHLYFYWYRQILGQKVEFLVSFYNNEISEKSEIFDDQFSVERPDGSNFTLKIRSTKLEDSAMYFCASSGDTYEQYFGPGTRLTVT.

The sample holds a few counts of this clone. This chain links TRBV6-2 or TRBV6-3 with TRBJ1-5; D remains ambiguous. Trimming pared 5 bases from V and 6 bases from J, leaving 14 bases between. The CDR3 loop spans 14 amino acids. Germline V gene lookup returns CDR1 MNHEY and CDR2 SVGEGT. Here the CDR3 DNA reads TGTGCCAGCAGTCCCATCGGCGGAGGTCAGCCCCAGCATTTT. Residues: CASSPIGGGQPQHF.

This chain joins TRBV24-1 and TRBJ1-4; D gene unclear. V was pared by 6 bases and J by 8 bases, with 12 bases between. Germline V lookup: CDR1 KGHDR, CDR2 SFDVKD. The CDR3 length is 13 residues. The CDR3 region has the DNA TGTGCCACCAGTAGAAGGGCTGGGGAAAAACTGTTTTTT. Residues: CATSRRAGEKLFF.

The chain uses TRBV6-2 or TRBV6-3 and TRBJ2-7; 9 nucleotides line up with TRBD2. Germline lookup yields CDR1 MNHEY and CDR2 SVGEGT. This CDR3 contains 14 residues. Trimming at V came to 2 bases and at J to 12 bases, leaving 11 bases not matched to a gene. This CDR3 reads CASSYVAGASSGYF. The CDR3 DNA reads TGTGCCAGCAGTTACGTAGCGGGGGCCTCCTCGGGGTACTTC.

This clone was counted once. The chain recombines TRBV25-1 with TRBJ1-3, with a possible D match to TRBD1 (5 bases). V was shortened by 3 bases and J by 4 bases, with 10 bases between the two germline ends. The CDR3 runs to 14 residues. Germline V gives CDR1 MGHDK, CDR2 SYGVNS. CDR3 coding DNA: TGTGCCAGCAGTGATCCAGGGCTGGGAAACACCATATATTTT. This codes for CASSDPGLGNTIYF.

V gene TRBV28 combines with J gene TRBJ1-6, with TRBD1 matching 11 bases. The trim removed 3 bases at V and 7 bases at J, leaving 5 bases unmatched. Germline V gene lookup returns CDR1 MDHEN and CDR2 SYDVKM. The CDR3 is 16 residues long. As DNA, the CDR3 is TGTGCCAGCAGTTTCATCGGACAGGGGGCGAATTCACCCCTCCACTTT. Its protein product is CASSFIGQGANSPLHF.

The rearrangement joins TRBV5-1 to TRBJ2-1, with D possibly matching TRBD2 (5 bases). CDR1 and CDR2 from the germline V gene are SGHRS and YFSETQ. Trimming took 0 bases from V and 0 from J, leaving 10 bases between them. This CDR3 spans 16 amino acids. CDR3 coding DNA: TGCGCCAGCAGCTTGGCGGGAATGAGCTCCTACAATGAGCAGTTCTTC. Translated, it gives CASSLAGMSSYNEQFF.

CDR3 sequence: CASSSLAGGPGEQFF. DNA for the CDR3: TGTGCCAGCAGCTCCTTGGCGGGGGGGCCCGGTGAGCAGTTCTTC. The chain uses TRBV7-2 and TRBJ2-1, with 9 bases that match TRBD2. The CDR3 sequence is 15 residues long. V lost 4 bases to trimming and J lost 9 bases; unmatched junction nucleotides: 10. Germline V lookup: CDR1 SGHTA, CDR2 FQGNSA. Full variable domain (outside the CDR3, taken from reference TRBV7-2 and TRBJ2-1): GAGVSQSPSNKVTEKGKDVELRCDPISGHTALYWYRQSLGQGLEFLIYFQGNSAPDKSGLPSDRFSAERTGGSVSTLTIQRTQQEDSAVYLCASSSLAGGPGEQFFGPGTRLTVL.

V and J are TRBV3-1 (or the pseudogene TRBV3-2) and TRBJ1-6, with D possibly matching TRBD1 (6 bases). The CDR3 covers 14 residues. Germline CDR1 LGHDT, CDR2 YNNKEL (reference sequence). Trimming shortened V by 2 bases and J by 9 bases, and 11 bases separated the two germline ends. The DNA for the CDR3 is TGTGCCAGCAGCCAAAACAGGGATACTTCACCCCTCCACTTT. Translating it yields CASSQNRDTSPLHF.

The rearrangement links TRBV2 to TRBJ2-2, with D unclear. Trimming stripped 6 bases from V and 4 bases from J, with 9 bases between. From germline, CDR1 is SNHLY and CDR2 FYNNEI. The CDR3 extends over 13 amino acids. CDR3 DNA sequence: TGTGCCAGCAGGAAGCTTAGCACCGGGGAGCTGTTTTTT. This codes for CASRKLSTGELFF.

The CDR3 DNA sequence: TGTGCCAGCAGCCAAGGACTAGCGGGGGGGCCCCGGGAGACCCAGTACTTC. The encoded protein is CASSQGLAGGPRETQYF. The chain links TRBV3-1 (or the pseudogene TRBV3-2) to TRBJ2-5; 14 nucleotides match TRBD2. CDR1 LGHDT and CDR2 YNNKEL come from the germline V gene (reference sequence). V lost 1 base and J lost 5; bases outside the gene matches: 6. This CDR3 comprises 17 residues.

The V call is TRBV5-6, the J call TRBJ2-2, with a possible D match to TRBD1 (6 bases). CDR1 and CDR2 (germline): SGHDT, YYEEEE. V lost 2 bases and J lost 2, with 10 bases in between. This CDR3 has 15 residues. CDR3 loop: CASSLYRANTGELFF. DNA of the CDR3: TGTGCCAGCAGCTTATACAGGGCAAACACCGGGGAGCTGTTTTTT.

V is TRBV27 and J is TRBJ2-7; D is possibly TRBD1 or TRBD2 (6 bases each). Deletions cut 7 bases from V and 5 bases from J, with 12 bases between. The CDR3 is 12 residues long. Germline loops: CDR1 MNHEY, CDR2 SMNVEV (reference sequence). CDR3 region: CASKRGRNEQYF. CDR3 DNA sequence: TGTGCCAGCAAGAGGGGGAGGAACGAGCAGTACTTC.

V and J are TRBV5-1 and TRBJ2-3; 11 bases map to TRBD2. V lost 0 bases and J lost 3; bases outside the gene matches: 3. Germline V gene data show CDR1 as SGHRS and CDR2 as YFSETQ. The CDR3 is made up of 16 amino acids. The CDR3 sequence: CASSLGLAGSTDTQYF. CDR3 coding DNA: TGCGCCAGCAGCTTGGGACTAGCGGGGTCTACAGATACGCAGTATTTT.

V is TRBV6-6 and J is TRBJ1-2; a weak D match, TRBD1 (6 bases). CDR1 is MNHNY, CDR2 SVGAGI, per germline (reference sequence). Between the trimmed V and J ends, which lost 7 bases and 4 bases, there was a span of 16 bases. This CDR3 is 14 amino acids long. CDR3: CASNNQGLFYGYTF. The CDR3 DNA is TGTGCCAGCAACAACCAGGGGCTTTTCTATGGCTACACCTTC.

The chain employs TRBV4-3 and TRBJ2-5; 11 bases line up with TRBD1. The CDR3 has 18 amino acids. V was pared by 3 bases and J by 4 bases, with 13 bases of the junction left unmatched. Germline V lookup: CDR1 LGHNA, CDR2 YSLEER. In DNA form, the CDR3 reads TGCGCCAGCAGCCAGGGACAGGGGGAGCAACCAGGACGAGAGACCCAGTACTTC. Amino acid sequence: CASSQGQGEQPGRETQYF.

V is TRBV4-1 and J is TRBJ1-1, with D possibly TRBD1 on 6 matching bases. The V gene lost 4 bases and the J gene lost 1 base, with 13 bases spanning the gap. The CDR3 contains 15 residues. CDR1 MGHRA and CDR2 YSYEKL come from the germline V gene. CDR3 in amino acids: CASSLAGVGNTEAFF. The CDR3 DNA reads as TGCGCCAGCAGCCTAGCAGGGGTGGGGAACACTGAAGCTTTCTTT.